These T cell receptor beta chains were read from a single sample in a study of blood T cell repertoires in COVID-19. Repertoires were generated with immunoSEQ multiplex PCR, while TCRdb's copy carries only in-frame clones and drops some. The repertoire holds 150,000 to 200,000 clones, with about nine tenths as singletons. The sequenced sample consisted of peripheral blood. These receptors were taken from a man in his fifties or sixties with active or convalescent COVID-19. Each CDR3 is given with its conserved first and last residue. Fields, in order: V gene, D gene, clone size, J gene, CDR3 DNA, CDR3 protein. A D gene is named only where the DNA matches it firmly. Some rows have no size entry. The others give once, few or many, or a class for an expanded clone.

TRBV7-9	.	once	TRBJ2-7	TGTGCCAGCAGCTCAACCCGAGGGTTCTACGAGCAGTACTTC	CASSSTRGFYEQYF
TRBV5-5	.	.	TRBJ1-5	TGTGCCAGCAGCTTGGAGGGGGTCGGCAATCAGCCCCAGCATTTT	CASSLEGVGNQPQHF
TRBV25-1	TRBD2	.	TRBJ2-7	TGTGCCAGCAAGCGGGGATCCTCCTACGAGCAGTACTTC	CASKRGSSYEQYF
TRBV18	.	few	TRBJ1-2	TGTGCCAGCTCATCACAGGAGAGTTCTAACTATGGCTACACCTTC	CASSSQESSNYGYTF
TRBV6-5	TRBD1	.	TRBJ2-7	TGTGCCAGCATTACCGGGACAGCGCCGTTCTACGAGCAGTACTTC	CASITGTAPFYEQYF
TRBV10-2	.	.	TRBJ2-7	TGCGCCAGCAGTGAGGGGCAGGGCCCCTACGAGCAGTACTTC	CASSEGQGPYEQYF
TRBV7-2	TRBD2	.	TRBJ2-3	TGTGCCAGCAGGGTAGCGGGAAACACAGATACGCAGTATTTT	CASRVAGNTDTQYF
TRBV19	TRBD2	.	TRBJ2-7	TGTGCCAGTAGTGAAATCGGGACTAGCGCGATCTCCTACGAGCAGTACTTC	CASSEIGTSAISYEQYF
TRBV9	TRBD1	.	TRBJ1-2	TGTGCCAGCAGCGCGGGCGTTGGACAGGGAGGGGGCTACACCTTC	CASSAGVGQGGGYTF
TRBV19	.	.	TRBJ1-1	TGTGCCAGTAGTTTGGGACAACCCCGCAGAGGCACTGAAGCTTTCTTT	CASSLGQPRRGTEAFF
TRBV7-2	TRBD2	.	TRBJ2-3	TGTGCCAGCAGCTGGGGGTTACTAGCGGGAGCATCGGATACGCAGTATTTT	CASSWGLLAGASDTQYF
TRBV18	.	.	TRBJ2-7	TGTGCCAGCTCACCACAGGATCAGGGACAATCGCACTTC	CASSPQDQGQSHF
TRBV18	.	.	TRBJ1-1	TGTGCCAGCTCACCACAAACGGGTCGGAGCAGTCCTGAAGCTTTCTTT	CASSPQTGRSSPEAFF
TRBV11-1	.	.	TRBJ1-5	TGTGCCAGCAGCTTAGCCGGGACATTCCAGCCCCAGCATTTT	CASSLAGTFQPQHF
TRBV18	.	.	TRBJ1-5	TGTGCCAGCTCACGAAACGGACAGAGCAATCAGCCCCAGCATTTT	CASSRNGQSNQPQHF
TRBV27	TRBD1	.	TRBJ1-2	TGTGCCAGCAGTCCCTCGGACCGGGACAGGAGGGGTGGTGGCTACACCTTC	CASSPSDRDRRGGGYTF
TRBV10-3	.	.	TRBJ2-1	TGTGCCATCAGGGGAGTGAATGAGCAGTTCTTC	CAIRGVNEQFF
TRBV27	TRBD1	.	TRBJ1-1	TGTGCCAGCAGCCCCAGGACAGGGAGGGCTGAAGCTTTCTTT	CASSPRTGRAEAFF
TRBV7-9	TRBD1	few	TRBJ1-6	TGTGCCAGCAGCCGAGGACAGGGGGCGGATAATTCACCCCTCCACTTT	CASSRGQGADNSPLHF
TRBV6-5	TRBD2	once	TRBJ2-2	TGTGCCAGCGAATCCATAGCGGGATGGGGCGGGGAGCTGTTTTTT	CASESIAGWGGELFF
TRBV5-1	.	.	TRBJ1-2	TGCGCCAGCAGCGCCGAGGTAGTTCGGGATGGCTACACCTTC	CASSAEVVRDGYTF
TRBV5-5	.	.	TRBJ1-5	TGTGCCAGCAGCTTCTGGGACTGGAATCAGCCCCAGCATTTT	CASSFWDWNQPQHF